This TCR beta chain was found in a study of T-cell memory formation after mild COVID-19. Study details: Clusters were largely donor specific. Overall study findings and caveats: Clones which contracted sat mainly in CM and EM if CD4+, and in EMRA if CD8+. Day 15 to 85 contracting clones showed balanced CD4/CD8; day 15 to 37 expanders favored CD4+.

This clonotype has only a few counts. No antigen is known for it. One entry per CDR3 protein, called by TCRdb with MiXCR from the 5' RACE reads. The table lists 150,000 to 200,000 distinct CDR3 sequences, about a fifth of them singletons. CDR3 length: 14 amino acids. V was pared by 2 bases and J by 8 bases, with 15 bases between. Germline assignment: CDR1 SEHNR and CDR2 FQNEAQ (reference sequence). The chain combines TRBV7-9 with TRBJ1-1; D gene uncertain. The sample comprised PBMCs or a T cell subset sorted from them (not recorded which). This receptor was identified in a man between 18 and 29 years old who had mild COVID-19 (a few samples of this study predate the infection). Cell type and time point are not known. The CDR3 DNA reads TGTGCCAGCAGCTTAATGAGTAGTACGGCGGAAGCTTTCTTT. Residues: CASSLMSSTAEAFF.